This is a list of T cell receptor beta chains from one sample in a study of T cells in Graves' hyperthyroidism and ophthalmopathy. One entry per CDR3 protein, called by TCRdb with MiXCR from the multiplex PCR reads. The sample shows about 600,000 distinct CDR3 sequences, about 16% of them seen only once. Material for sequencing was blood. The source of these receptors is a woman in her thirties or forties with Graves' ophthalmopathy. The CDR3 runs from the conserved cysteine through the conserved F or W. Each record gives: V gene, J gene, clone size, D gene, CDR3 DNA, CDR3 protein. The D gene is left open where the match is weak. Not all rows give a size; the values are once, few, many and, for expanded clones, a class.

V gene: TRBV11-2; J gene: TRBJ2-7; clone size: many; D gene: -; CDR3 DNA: TGTGCCAGCAGCTGGGAAGGACCCTACGAGCAGTACTTC; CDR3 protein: CASSWEGPYEQYF
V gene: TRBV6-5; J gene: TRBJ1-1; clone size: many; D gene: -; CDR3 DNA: TGTGCCAGCAGTTACCAGGGACTCCTTGGGAATGAAGCTTTCTTT; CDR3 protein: CASSYQGLLGNEAFF
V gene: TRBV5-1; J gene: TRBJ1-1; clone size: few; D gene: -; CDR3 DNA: TGCGCCAGCAGCTTGGCCGTCCCAGAAGATGAAGCTTTCTTT; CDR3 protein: CASSLAVPEDEAFF
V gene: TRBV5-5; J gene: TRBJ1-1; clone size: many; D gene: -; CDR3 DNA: TGTGCCAGCAGCTTGACAGCCGAAGCTTTCTTT; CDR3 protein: CASSLTAEAFF
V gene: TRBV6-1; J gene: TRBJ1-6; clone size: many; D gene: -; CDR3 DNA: TGTGCCAGCAATAGTAACAGGGTGAATTCACCCCTCCACTTT; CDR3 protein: CASNSNRVNSPLHF
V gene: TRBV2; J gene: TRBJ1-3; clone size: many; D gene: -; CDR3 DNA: TGTGCCAGCAGTGAAGTTGGCAAAGCGGGAAACACCATATATTTT; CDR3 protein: CASSEVGKAGNTIYF
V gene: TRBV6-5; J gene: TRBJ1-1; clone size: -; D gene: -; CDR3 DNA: TGTGCCAGCAGTTACGGGTTTTCCACTGAAGCTTTCTTT; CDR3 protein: CASSYGFSTEAFF
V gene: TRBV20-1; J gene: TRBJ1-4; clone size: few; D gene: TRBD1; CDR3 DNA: TGCAGTGCTAGATCCGGCTACCCACAGGGGGCAGGAAAACTGTTTTTT; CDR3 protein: CSARSGYPQGAGKLFF
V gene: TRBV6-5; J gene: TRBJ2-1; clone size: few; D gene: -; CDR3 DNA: TGTGCCAGCAGTTACGAAGGGGGTGGCAATGAGCAGTTCTTC; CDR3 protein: CASSYEGGGNEQFF
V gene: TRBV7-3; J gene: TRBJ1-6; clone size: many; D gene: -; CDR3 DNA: TGTGCCAGCAGCTTATCGGGGGTCGAACCCCTCCACTTT; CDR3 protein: CASSLSGVEPLHF
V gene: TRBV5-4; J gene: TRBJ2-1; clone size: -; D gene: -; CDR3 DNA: TGTGCCAGCAGCACGACGGGAGCCCCCTACAATGAGCAGTTCTTC; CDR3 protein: CASSTTGAPYNEQFF
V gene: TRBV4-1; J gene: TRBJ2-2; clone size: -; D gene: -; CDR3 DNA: TGCGCCAGCAGCCAAGATCGAGGGGGGAACACCGGGGAGCTGTTTTTT; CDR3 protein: CASSQDRGGNTGELFF
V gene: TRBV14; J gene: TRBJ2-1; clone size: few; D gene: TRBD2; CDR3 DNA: TGTGCCAGCAGCCGAGGACTAGAAGTCTATGAGCAGTTCTTC; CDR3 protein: CASSRGLEVYEQFF
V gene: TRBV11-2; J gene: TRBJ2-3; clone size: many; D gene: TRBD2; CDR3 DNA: TGTGCCAGCAGCTTAGAACTAGCGGTAACAGATACGCAGTATTTT; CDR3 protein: CASSLELAVTDTQYF
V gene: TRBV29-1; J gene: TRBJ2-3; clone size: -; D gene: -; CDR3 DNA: TGCAGCGCTCGGACCCCGAACACAGATACGCAGTATTTT; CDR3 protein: CSARTPNTDTQYF
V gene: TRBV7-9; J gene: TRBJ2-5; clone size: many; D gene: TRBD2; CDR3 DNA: TGTGCCAGCAGTCCCCGGGTAGCGGGAGTTCGAGAGACCCAGTACTTC; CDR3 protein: CASSPRVAGVRETQYF
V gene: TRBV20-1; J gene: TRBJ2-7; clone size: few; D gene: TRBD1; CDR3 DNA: TGCAGTGCTATGAGGGGGCCTACCTACGAGCAGTACTTC; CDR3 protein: CSAMRGPTYEQYF
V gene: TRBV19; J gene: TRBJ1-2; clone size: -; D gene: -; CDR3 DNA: TGTGCCAGTAGTATTGTCCGAGCAACTACACTCTATGGCTACACCTTC; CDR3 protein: CASSIVRATTLYGYTF
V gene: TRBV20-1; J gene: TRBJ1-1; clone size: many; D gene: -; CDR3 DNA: TGCAGTGTCGACAAGGGTGGCACTGAAGCTTTCTTT; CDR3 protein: CSVDKGGTEAFF
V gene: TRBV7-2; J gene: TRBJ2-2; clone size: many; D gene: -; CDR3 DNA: TGTGCCAGCAGCCCCGAGGGACCCAGCACCGGGGAGCTGTTTTTT; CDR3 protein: CASSPEGPSTGELFF
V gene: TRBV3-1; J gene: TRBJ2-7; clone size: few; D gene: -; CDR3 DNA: TGTGCCAGCAGTTCCAGGTCAGGTTCGGAGGCCGAGCAGTACTTC; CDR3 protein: CASSSRSGSEAEQYF
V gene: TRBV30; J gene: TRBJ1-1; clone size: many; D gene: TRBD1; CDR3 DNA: TGTGCCGGACAGGGAAAGAACACTGAAGCTTTCTTT; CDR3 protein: CAGQGKNTEAFF
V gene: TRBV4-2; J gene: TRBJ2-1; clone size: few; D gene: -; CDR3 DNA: TGTGCCAGCAGCCAAGGGGAAGGCTACGAGCAGTTCTTC; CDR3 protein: CASSQGEGYEQFF
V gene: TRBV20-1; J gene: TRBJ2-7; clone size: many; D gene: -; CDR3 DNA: TGCAGTGCCGCCTTGGTTCGGGCGGGGCAGTACTTC; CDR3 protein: CSAALVRAGQYF
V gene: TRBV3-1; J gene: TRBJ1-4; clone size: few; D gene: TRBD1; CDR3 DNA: TGTGCCAGCAGCTCTCGACAGGGATCAAATGAAAAACTGTTTTTT; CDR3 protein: CASSSRQGSNEKLFF
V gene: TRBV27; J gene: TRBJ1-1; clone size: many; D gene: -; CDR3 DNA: TGTGCCAGCAGTCCCGGACACATGAACACTGAAGCTTTCTTT; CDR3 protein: CASSPGHMNTEAFF
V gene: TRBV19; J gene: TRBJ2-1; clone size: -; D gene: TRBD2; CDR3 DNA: TGTGCCAGTAGGATGACTAGCGGGCCAACAGAGCAGTTCTTC; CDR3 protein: CASRMTSGPTEQFF
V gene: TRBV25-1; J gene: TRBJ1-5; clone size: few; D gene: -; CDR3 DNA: TGTGCCAGCAGTAGCCAGCTCCAAAATCAGCCCCAGCATTTT; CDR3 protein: CASSSQLQNQPQHF